Given below is one TCR beta chain in context. Its antigen remains unknown. This entry belongs to a study of shared clonotypes between healthy human individuals. Broader study findings: About 5% was the fraction of naive CD4 clonotypes found shared across a few donors. Since donors were few, the genetic and exposure-history diversity represented was limited.

This was a deep-level run. Sorted-subset replicate PCR reactions contained 150 to 200 ng DNA, corresponding to tens of thousands of T cell genomes. Clones were sequenced by immunoSEQ multiplex PCR, and TCRdb holds only the in-frame ones, with some missing. The sample holds over a million clones, 95% to 99% seen once. This TCR was recovered from a man aged 25 to 45 in good health. Sequenced material: naive CD4+ T cells sorted from blood. Subset meaning: CD45RA+ positively selected.

The CDR3 is CASSVAPDRAYEQYF. The CDR3 DNA follows: TGTGCCAGCAGCGTAGCTCCGGACAGGGCTTACGAGCAGTACTTC. The gene calls are TRBV9 and TRBJ2-7, with 8 bases lining up with TRBD1. CDR1 SGDLS and CDR2 YYNGEE come from the germline V gene. With V trimmed by 0 bases and J by 4 bases, 6 bases remained unmatched. This CDR3 contains 15 residues.